This is a list of T cell receptor beta chains from one sample in a study of T cell responses to AZD1222 COVID-19 vaccine. The method was immunoSEQ multiplex PCR; TCRdb's version includes in-frame clones alone and lacks a portion of them. The sample consists of 130,000 or so clones, more than 80% of them appearing once. The sequencing here drew on peripheral blood, taken on day 0 of AZD1222 vaccination. All receptors come from an adult in good health. The CDR3 runs from the conserved cysteine through the conserved F or W. The D gene is left open where the match is weak. Rows give clone size only sometimes, using once, few, many, or a class for an expanded clone.

clone_size	j_call	cdr3_length	d_call	v_call	cdr3_aa	cdr3_nt
.	TRBJ2-1	14	.	TRBV2	CASSEGPWQPDPFF	TGTGCCAGCAGTGAAGGCCCCTGGCAGCCTGATCCGTTCTTC
.	TRBJ2-7	14	.	TRBV7-2	CASSPQTGSYEQYF	TGTGCCAGCAGCCCTCAGACAGGATCCTACGAGCAGTACTTC
.	TRBJ1-1	13	TRBD1	TRBV28	CASSNQGQGQAFF	TGTGCCAGCAGCAACCAAGGACAGGGGCAAGCTTTCTTT
.	TRBJ2-1	14	.	TRBV6-5	CATPRGDSFQEQFF	TGTGCCACTCCCCGAGGGGACTCCTTCCAGGAGCAGTTCTTC
.	TRBJ2-4	15	TRBD2	TRBV7-2	CASSSLRVAGDRKYF	TGTGCCAGCAGCTCTCTTAGGGTAGCGGGAGATAGGAAGTACTTC
.	TRBJ1-2	14	.	TRBV28	CASSLGRRNYGYTF	TGTGCCAGCAGCTTGGGGAGGAGGAACTATGGCTACACCTTC
.	TRBJ1-6	18	.	TRBV3-1/TRBV3-2	CASSQDPPRGSYNSPLHF	TGTGCCAGCAGCCAAGATCCCCCTCGGGGCTCCTATAATTCACCCCTCCACTTT
.	TRBJ2-7	15	.	TRBV4-2	CASSQVGGADYEQYF	TGTGCCAGCAGCCAAGTAGGAGGGGCCGACTACGAGCAGTACTTC
.	TRBJ1-3	14	.	TRBV5-6	CASSLGNRGNTIYF	TGTGCCAGCAGCTTGGGGAACAGGGGAAACACCATATATTTT
few	TRBJ2-7	12	.	TRBV5-6	CASSLGTYEQYF	TGTGCCAGCAGCTTGGGGACCTACGAGCAGTACTTC
.	TRBJ2-2	12	TRBD2	TRBV28	CATSGFTGELFF	TGTGCGACTAGCGGGTTTACCGGGGAGCTGTTTTTT
.	TRBJ2-3	15	.	TRBV24-1	CATSSGPMGPDTQYF	TGTGCCACCAGCTCCGGGCCCATGGGCCCAGATACGCAGTATTTT
.	TRBJ1-4	15	.	TRBV27	CASSARSTGDEKLFF	TGTGCCAGCAGTGCTCGGTCAACCGGCGATGAAAAACTGTTTTTT
.	TRBJ1-4	14	TRBD1	TRBV6-6	CASSAQGVWEKLFF	TGTGCCAGCAGTGCACAGGGGGTATGGGAAAAACTGTTTTTT
.	TRBJ2-3	13	.	TRBV5-1	CASSLLSGDTQYF	TGCGCCAGCAGCTTACTATCGGGAGATACGCAGTATTTT
.	TRBJ2-5	15	TRBD1	TRBV5-1	CASSLTGTGAETQYF	TGCGCCAGCAGCTTAACCGGGACAGGGGCGGAGACCCAGTACTTC
.	TRBJ2-3	14	.	TRBV5-1	CASSFGQNTDTQYF	TGCGCCAGCAGCTTCGGACAGAACACAGATACGCAGTATTTT
.	TRBJ1-6	14	.	TRBV27	CASSLQTGIPPLHF	TGTGCCAGCAGTTTACAGACAGGTATTCCACCCCTCCACTTT
.	TRBJ2-7	15	.	TRBV28	CASSPRLEGAYEQYF	TGTGCCAGCAGTCCCCGACTAGAGGGAGCCTACGAGCAGTACTTC
.	TRBJ2-2	12	TRBD2	TRBV5-4	CAGSSGTGELFF	TGTGCCGGGTCTAGCGGGACCGGGGAGCTGTTTTTT
once	TRBJ2-7	13	TRBD2	TRBV5-6	CASSSDPGGEQYF	TGTGCCAGCAGCTCCGACCCGGGAGGCGAGCAGTACTTC
.	TRBJ2-7	14	.	TRBV5-6	CASSDLGAEGEQYF	TGTGCCAGCTCAGATTTGGGGGCTGAGGGCGAGCAGTACTTC
.	TRBJ1-1	16	.	TRBV6-1	CASSEIGHPTNTEAFF	TGTGCCAGCAGTGAGATAGGACACCCGACCAACACTGAAGCTTTCTTT
.	TRBJ1-3	14	.	TRBV10-3	CAISDSSSGNTIYF	TGTGCCATCAGTGACAGCAGCTCTGGAAACACCATATATTTT
few	TRBJ1-5	15	.	TRBV6-1	CASSEQQPGNQPQHF	TGTGCCAGCAGTGAACAACAGCCGGGCAATCAGCCCCAGCATTTT
many	TRBJ1-1	13	.	TRBV5-4	CASSPGLNTEAFF	TGTGCCAGCAGTCCGGGTCTCAACACTGAAGCTTTCTTT
.	TRBJ2-5	14	.	TRBV7-9	CASSSRGAWETQYF	TGTGCCAGCAGCTCGCGCGGGGCCTGGGAGACCCAGTACTTC
.	TRBJ1-5	12	.	TRBV19	CATSRWGQPQHF	TGTGCCACCTCGCGTTGGGGTCAGCCCCAGCATTTT
.	TRBJ1-5	18	.	TRBV19	CASSIDGGYGPRVQPQHF	TGTGCCAGTAGTATAGATGGGGGATACGGACCGAGGGTTCAGCCCCAGCATTTT
.	TRBJ1-2	13	.	TRBV28	CASTLVTDPGYTF	TGTGCCAGCACTCTAGTAACAGATCCTGGCTACACCTTC
.	TRBJ1-2	12	.	TRBV29-1	CSVARPGGGYTF	TGCAGCGTTGCAAGGCCCGGGGGTGGCTACACCTTC
.	TRBJ2-7	14	TRBD2	TRBV10-3	CAISEGSGSYEQYF	TGTGCCATCAGTGAAGGTAGCGGGAGCTACGAGCAGTACTTC
.	TRBJ2-7	16	.	TRBV5-6	CASRPLMATPSYEQYF	TGTGCCAGCAGGCCCCTGATGGCCACTCCCTCCTACGAGCAGTACTTC
once	TRBJ1-1	13	.	TRBV11-2	CASSYGLNTEAFF	TGTGCCAGCAGCTATGGACTGAACACTGAAGCTTTCTTT
.	TRBJ1-1	15	.	TRBV9	CASSVGGAMNTEAFF	TGTGCCAGCAGCGTAGGAGGAGCTATGAACACTGAAGCTTTCTTT
once	TRBJ1-4	13	.	TRBV10-2	CASSEGANEKLFF	TGCGCCAGCAGCGAGGGAGCTAATGAAAAACTGTTTTTT
.	TRBJ1-1	15	.	TRBV28	CASSTTREGNTEAFF	TGTGCCAGCAGTACCACCCGGGAGGGGAACACTGAAGCTTTCTTT
.	TRBJ2-2	16	.	TRBV13	CASSLPGVGSTGELFF	TGTGCCAGCAGCCTACCGGGAGTCGGAAGTACCGGGGAGCTGTTTTTT
.	TRBJ2-7	15	TRBD1	TRBV5-1	CASSFLAGQGNEQYF	TGCGCCAGCAGCTTTCTCGCGGGACAGGGGAACGAGCAGTACTTC